This T cell receptor beta chain was observed in a study of somatic mutations in cytotoxic T cells in rheumatoid arthritis. Study observations and caveats: Patients with rheumatoid arthritis showed a slight underrepresentation of TRBV07, a finding that was never subjected to any adjustment for multiple comparisons.

This clone appeared once. Antigen: not known. Germline V lookup: CDR1 MDHEN, CDR2 SYDVKM. The CDR3 loop spans 14 amino acids. The V gene end was trimmed by 6 bases and the J gene end by 3 bases; junction bases not matched to a gene: 4. Sequenced by immunoSEQ multiplex PCR; TCRdb stores in-frame clones only, minus some. Of several thousand clones listed, approximately 80% are singletons. Material: CD8+ T cells sorted from blood, obtained at a follow-up visit. The source of this sequence is a woman aged 70-85 years with rheumatoid arthritis. The chain joins TRBV28 to TRBJ2-5; 10 nucleotides agree with TRBD1. The CDR3 protein is CASSRDRGKETQYF. Here the CDR3 DNA reads TGTGCCAGCAGCCGGGACAGGGGAAAAGAGACCCAGTACTTC.